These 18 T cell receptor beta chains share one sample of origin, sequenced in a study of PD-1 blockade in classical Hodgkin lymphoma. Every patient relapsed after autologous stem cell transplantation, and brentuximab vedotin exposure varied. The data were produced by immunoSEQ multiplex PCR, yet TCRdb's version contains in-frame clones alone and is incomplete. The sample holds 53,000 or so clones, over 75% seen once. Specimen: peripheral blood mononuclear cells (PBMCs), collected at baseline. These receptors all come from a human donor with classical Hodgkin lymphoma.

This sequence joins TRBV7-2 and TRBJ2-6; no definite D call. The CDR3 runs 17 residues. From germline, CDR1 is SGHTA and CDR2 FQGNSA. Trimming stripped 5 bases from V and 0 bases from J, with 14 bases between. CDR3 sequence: CASSQSTESSGANVLTF. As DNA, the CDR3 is TGTGCCAGCAGCCAAAGCACGGAGAGCTCTGGGGCCAACGTCCTGACTTTC.

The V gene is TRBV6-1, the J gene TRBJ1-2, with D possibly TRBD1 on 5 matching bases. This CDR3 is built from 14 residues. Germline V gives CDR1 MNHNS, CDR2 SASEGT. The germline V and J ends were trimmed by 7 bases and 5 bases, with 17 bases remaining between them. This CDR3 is CASIGGGAAYGYTF. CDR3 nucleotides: TGTGCCAGCATCGGTGGAGGGGCCGCGTATGGCTACACCTTC.

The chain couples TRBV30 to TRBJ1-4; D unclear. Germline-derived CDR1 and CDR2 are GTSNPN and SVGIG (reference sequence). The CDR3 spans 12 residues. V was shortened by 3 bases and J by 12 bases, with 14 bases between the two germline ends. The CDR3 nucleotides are TGTGCCTGGAGCCGCTCAAGAAGAGAACTGTTTTTT. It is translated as CAWSRSRRELFF.

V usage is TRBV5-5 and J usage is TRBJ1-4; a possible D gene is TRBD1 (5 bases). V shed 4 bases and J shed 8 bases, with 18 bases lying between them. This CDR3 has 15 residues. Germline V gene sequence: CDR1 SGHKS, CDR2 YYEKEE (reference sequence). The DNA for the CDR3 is TGTGCCAGCAGCACCATGCAGGGCCCTGGGGAAAAACTGTTTTTT. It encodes CASSTMQGPGEKLFF.

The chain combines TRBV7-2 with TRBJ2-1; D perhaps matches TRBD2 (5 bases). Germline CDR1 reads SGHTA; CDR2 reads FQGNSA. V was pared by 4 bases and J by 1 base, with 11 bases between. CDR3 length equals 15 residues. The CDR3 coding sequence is TGTGCCAGCAGCTCAAGCGGCGGGTCCTACAATGAGCAGTTCTTC. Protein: CASSSSGGSYNEQFF.

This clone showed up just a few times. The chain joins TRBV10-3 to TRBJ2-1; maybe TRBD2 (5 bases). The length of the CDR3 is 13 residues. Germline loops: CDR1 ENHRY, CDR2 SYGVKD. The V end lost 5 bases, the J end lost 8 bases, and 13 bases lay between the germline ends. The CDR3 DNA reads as TGTGCCATCAGTCCCCTAGCCAGTCATGAGCAGTTCTTC. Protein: CAISPLASHEQFF.

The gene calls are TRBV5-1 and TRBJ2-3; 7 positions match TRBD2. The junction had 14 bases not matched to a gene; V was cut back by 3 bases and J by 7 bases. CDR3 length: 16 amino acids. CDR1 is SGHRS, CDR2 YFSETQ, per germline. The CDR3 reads CASSSPSGEGPNTQYF. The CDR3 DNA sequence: TGCGCCAGCAGCTCCCCTAGTGGGGAGGGCCCGAATACGCAGTATTTT.

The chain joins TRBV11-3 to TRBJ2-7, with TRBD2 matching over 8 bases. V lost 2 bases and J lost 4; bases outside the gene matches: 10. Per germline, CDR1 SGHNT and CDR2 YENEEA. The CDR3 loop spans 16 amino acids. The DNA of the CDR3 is TGTGCCAGCAGCTTACCGACTAGCGAGCTAACTTACGAGCAGTACTTC. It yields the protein CASSLPTSELTYEQYF.

The CDR3 sequence: CASSSGGRWYEQYV. The CDR3 DNA is TGTGCCAGCAGTTCTGGCGGGAGATGGTACGAGCAGTACGTC. V usage is TRBV6-1 and J usage is TRBJ2-7, with 7 bases lining up with TRBD2. CDR1 is MNHNS and CDR2 is SASEGT in the germline V gene. The ends lost 5 bases at V and 4 bases at J; junction bases unmatched: 8. This CDR3 contains 14 residues.

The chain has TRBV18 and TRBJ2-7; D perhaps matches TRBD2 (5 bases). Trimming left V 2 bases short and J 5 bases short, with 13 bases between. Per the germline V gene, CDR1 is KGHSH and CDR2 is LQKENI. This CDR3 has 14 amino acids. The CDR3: CASSPAAANNEQYV. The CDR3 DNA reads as TGTGCCAGCTCACCAGCAGCGGCGAATAACGAGCAGTACGTC.

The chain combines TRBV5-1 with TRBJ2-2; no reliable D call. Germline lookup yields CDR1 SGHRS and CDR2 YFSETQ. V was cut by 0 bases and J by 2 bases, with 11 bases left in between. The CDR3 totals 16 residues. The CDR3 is CASSLGSGSNTGELFF. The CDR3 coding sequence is TGCGCCAGCAGCTTGGGTTCCGGATCCAACACCGGGGAGCTGTTTTTT.

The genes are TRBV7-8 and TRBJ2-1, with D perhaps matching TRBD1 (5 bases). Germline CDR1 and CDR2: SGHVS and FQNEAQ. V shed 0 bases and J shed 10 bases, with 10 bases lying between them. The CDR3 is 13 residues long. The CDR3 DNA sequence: TGTGCCAGCAGCTTAGCGTGGCAGGGAGAGCAGTTCTTC. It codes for CASSLAWQGEQFF.

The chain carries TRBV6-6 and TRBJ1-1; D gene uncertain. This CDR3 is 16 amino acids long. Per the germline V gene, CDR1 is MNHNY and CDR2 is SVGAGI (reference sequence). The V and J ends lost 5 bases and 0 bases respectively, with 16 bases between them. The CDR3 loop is CASSPPVRAMNTEAFF. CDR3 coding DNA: TGTGCCAGCAGTCCACCTGTGAGGGCTATGAACACTGAAGCTTTCTTT.

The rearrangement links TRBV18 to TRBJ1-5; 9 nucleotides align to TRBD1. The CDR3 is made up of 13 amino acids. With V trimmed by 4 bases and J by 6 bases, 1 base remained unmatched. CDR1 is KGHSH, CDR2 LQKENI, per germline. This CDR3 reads CASSRDRAQPQHF. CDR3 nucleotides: TGTGCCAGCTCACGGGACAGGGCTCAGCCCCAGCATTTT.

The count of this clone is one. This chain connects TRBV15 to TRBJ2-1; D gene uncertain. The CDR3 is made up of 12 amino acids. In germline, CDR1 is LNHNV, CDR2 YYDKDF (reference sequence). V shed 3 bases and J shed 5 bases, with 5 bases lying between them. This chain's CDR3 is CATSRENNEQFF. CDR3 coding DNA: TGTGCCACCAGCAGGGAAAACAATGAGCAGTTCTTC. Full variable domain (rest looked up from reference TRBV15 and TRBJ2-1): DAMVIQNPRYQVTQFGKPVTLSCSQTLNHNVMYWYQQKSSQAPKLLFHYYDKDFNNEADTPDNFQSRRPNTSFCFLDIRSPGLGDTAMYLCATSRENNEQFFGPGTRLTVL.

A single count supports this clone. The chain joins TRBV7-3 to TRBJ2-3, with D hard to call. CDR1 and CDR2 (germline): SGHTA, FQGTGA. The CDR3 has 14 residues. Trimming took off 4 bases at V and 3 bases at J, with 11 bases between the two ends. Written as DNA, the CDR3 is TGTGCCAGCAGCTCTGGAGTGGGGACAGATACGCAGTATTTT. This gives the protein CASSSGVGTDTQYF.

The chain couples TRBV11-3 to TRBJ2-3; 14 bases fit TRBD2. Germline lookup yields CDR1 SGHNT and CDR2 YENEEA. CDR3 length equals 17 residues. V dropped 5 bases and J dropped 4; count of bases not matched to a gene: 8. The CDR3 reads CASSQGGLAGEADTQYF. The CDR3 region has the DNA TGTGCCAGCAGCCAAGGGGGACTAGCGGGAGAGGCAGATACGCAGTATTTT.

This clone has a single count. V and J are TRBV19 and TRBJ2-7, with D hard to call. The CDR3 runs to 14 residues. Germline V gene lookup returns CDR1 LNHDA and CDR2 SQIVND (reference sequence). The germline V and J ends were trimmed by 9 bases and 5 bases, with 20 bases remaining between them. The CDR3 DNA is TGTGCCAGCCGAGACCTAGGCGGTCGGGACGAGCAGTACTTC. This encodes CASRDLGGRDEQYF.